This T cell receptor (beta chain) came from a study of OX40 agonist ivuxolimab in advanced cancers. Study-wide context: An anti-OX40 (CD134) antibody with agonistic activity, ivuxolimab, was administered to patients.

Germline V gene data show CDR1 as KGHSH and CDR2 as LQKENI. The V gene end was trimmed by 1 base and the J gene end by 7 bases; junction bases not matched to a gene: 5. CDR3 length equals 14 residues. Using immunoSEQ multiplex PCR, the repertoire was profiled, and TCRdb retains in-frame clones only, with some absent. Among 60,000 or so clones, approximately 90% were seen once, and the ten largest hold 5% to 6%. This clonotype was obtained from an adult with an advanced solid tumor such as melanoma, head and neck, liver or kidney cancer. This specimen consisted of CD4+ or CD8+ T cells sorted from blood, obtained in a trial of the OX40 agonist ivuxolimab. The genes are TRBV18 and TRBJ2-7, with 9 bases fitting TRBD1. The CDR3 DNA sequence: TGTGCCAGCTCACCACGGGGACAGGGAGGTGAGCAGTACTTC. As protein: CASSPRGQGGEQYF.